The rows below give T cell receptor beta chains drawn from one sample of a study of cytomegalovirus exposure and HLA in healthy donors. Profiling relied on immunoSEQ multiplex PCR, and the TCRdb table lists in-frame clones only, not all of them. The profile shows about 120,000 clones, approximately 84% of them singletons. Material: PBMCs. The receptors derive from a man between 18 and 35 years old in good health and CMV-seropositive. CDR3s include the opening cysteine and the closing phenylalanine or tryptophan. The D gene is left open where the match is weak. Not all rows give a size; the values are once, few, many and, for expanded clones, a class.

CDR3 DNA,CDR3 protein,J gene,D gene,V gene,clone size
TGTGCCAGCAGCCCTATTACTAACTATGGCTACACCTTC,CASSPITNYGYTF,TRBJ1-2,NA,TRBV5-5,NA
TGTGCCTGGAGTGTACCGGCAGGGACACATTGGCAAGAGACCCAGTACTTC,CAWSVPAGTHWQETQYF,TRBJ2-5,NA,TRBV30,NA
TGTGCCAGCAGCGAGGACGGGGATAGCAATCAGCCCCAGCATTTT,CASSEDGDSNQPQHF,TRBJ1-5,NA,TRBV5-8,once
TGTGCCGGCAGTGCACGTCCTAGCGGCTCCTACAATGAGCAGTTCTTC,CAGSARPSGSYNEQFF,TRBJ2-1,TRBD2,TRBV27,once
TGTGCCAGTAGTATAACAGGGAACACTGAAGCTTTCTTT,CASSITGNTEAFF,TRBJ1-1,NA,TRBV19,NA
TGTGCCTGGAGTGCGGCAGGGGTGGGTCAGCCCCAGCATTTT,CAWSAAGVGQPQHF,TRBJ1-5,NA,TRBV30,few
TGCGCCAGCAGCTTGATGGGGGGAGATACGCAGTATTTT,CASSLMGGDTQYF,TRBJ2-3,NA,TRBV5-1,NA
TGCGCCAGCAGCCAAGGGCTAGCAGGCTCCTACAATGAGCAGTTCTTC,CASSQGLAGSYNEQFF,TRBJ2-1,NA,TRBV4-3,few
TGTGCCAGCAGTGTCCAAAGCGGGGGTCCCTACAATGAGCAGTTCTTC,CASSVQSGGPYNEQFF,TRBJ2-1,TRBD2,TRBV6-1,few
TGCGCCAGCAGCCAAGAAATTTCTACAGGGGGAAGGGAGCAGTACTTC,CASSQEISTGGREQYF,TRBJ2-7,TRBD1,TRBV4-3,NA
TGTGCCAGCAGCATGTCTAGCGGGAGGTCTATCGAGCAGTACTTC,CASSMSSGRSIEQYF,TRBJ2-7,TRBD2,TRBV9,NA
TGTGCCAGCTCCCCGGACAGGGCTGGGGCCAACGTCCTGACTTTC,CASSPDRAGANVLTF,TRBJ2-6,TRBD1,TRBV18,NA
TGCGCCAGCAGCTTGGGACAGGGTAATTCACCCCTCCACTTT,CASSLGQGNSPLHF,TRBJ1-6,TRBD1,TRBV5-1,NA
TGTGCCTGGAGTGAACCGACAGGCCCGATGAACACTGAAGCTTTCTTT,CAWSEPTGPMNTEAFF,TRBJ1-1,NA,TRBV30,NA
TGTGCCAGCAGCTTAGTGGCGGGTATCGGCTACGAGCAGTACTTC,CASSLVAGIGYEQYF,TRBJ2-7,NA,TRBV7-9,NA
TGTGCCAGCAGTGAAGCGCCGGAAACCGGGGAGCTGTCTTTT,CASSEAPETGELSF,TRBJ2-2,NA,TRBV6-1,NA
TGTGCCAGTACTGCGGGACAGTCGAACACTGAAGCTTTCTTT,CASTAGQSNTEAFF,TRBJ1-1,TRBD1,TRBV19,NA
TGTGCCTGGAGTGTACTTGTTACACCGCGACTCTCTGGAAACACCATATATTTT,CAWSVLVTPRLSGNTIYF,TRBJ1-3,NA,TRBV30,NA
TGTGCCAGCAGTTACGGTTGGACAGTCGAGACCCAGTACTTC,CASSYGWTVETQYF,TRBJ2-5,NA,TRBV6-6,NA
TGTGCCAGCAGCTTAGATTTCGGGGGCTACGAGCAGTACTTC,CASSLDFGGYEQYF,TRBJ2-7,NA,TRBV7-2,NA
TGTGCCAGCAGCCAAGAGGACGGGCGGGGTGAAGCTTTCTTT,CASSQEDGRGEAFF,TRBJ1-1,NA,TRBV14,NA
TGTGCCAGCAGCTTTTCACAGGGGGCCCCCTACGAGCAGTACTTC,CASSFSQGAPYEQYF,TRBJ2-7,TRBD1,TRBV11-2,once
TGTGCCAGCAGCGTGGACCAGAGGGCTGTTGACGAGCAGTACTTC,CASSVDQRAVDEQYF,TRBJ2-7,NA,TRBV9,NA